This T cell receptor beta chain stems from a study of shared clonotypes between healthy human individuals. Across the whole study: The plates for each donor numbered three CD4 naive, three CD4 memory, two CD8 naive and one CD8 memory.

Assay: immunoSEQ multiplex PCR; the TCRdb copy retains only in-frame clones and omits some. The sample shows 900,000 to 1,200,000 clones, around 78% of them seen only once. The germline gives CDR1 GTSNPN, CDR2 SVGIG (reference sequence). This CDR3 has 14 amino acids. Trimming stripped 4 bases from V and 7 bases from J, with 17 bases between. The material sequenced was memory CD4+ T cells from PBMCs. Sample subset: CD45RA-negative fraction. This chain connects TRBV30 to TRBJ1-5, with D tentatively TRBD1 (5 bases). The clonotype comes from a man younger than 35 in good health. Some clones in this sample may be carry-over from other donors' samples. CDR3 region: CAWKATVGGQPQHF. In DNA form, the CDR3 reads TGTGCCTGGAAGGCGACAGTTGGGGGACAGCCCCAGCATTTT.